The 14 T cell receptor beta chains below all came from one sample that was sequenced in a study of T cell repertoires in cytomegalovirus infection. TCRdb reanalysed the reads using MiXCR and keeps one entry per CDR3 protein. This sample yields roughly 500,000 distinct CDR3 sequences, of which about 15% are seen a single time; 24% belongs to the top ten. The sequencing sample was made of CD8+ T cells from PBMCs. These receptors all come from a human donor in good health (CMV status not recorded). Some clones in this sample may be carry-over from other donors' samples.

The V gene is TRBV10-1, the J gene TRBJ2-5, with 8 bases fitting TRBD1. Germline assignment: CDR1 WNHNN and CDR2 SYGVQD (reference sequence). V lost 10 bases and J lost 4; bases outside the gene matches: 5. CDR3 size: 12 residues. CDR3: CATSDRAETQYF. The CDR3, as DNA: TGCGCCACCTCGGACAGGGCAGAGACCCAGTACTTC.

This clonotype was seen at least ten times. V usage is TRBV6-5 and J usage is TRBJ1-1; no firm D call. CDR3 size: 18 residues. The germline gives CDR1 MNHEY, CDR2 SVGAGI. Between the trimmed V and J ends, which lost 0 bases and 0 bases, there was a span of 17 bases. CDR3 region: CASSYSSEGRLMNTEAFF. The CDR3 DNA reads as TGTGCCAGCAGTTACTCATCCGAAGGGCGATTAATGAACACTGAAGCTTTCTTT.

The chain joins TRBV29-1 to TRBJ2-7; possibly TRBD1 for D (6 bases). Per germline, CDR1 SQVTM and CDR2 ANQGSEA. The length of the CDR3 is 14 residues. V was clipped by 0 bases and J by 3 bases, with 12 bases between them. In DNA form, the CDR3 reads TGCAGCGTTGAAGATCCCGACAGGAACTACGAGCAGTACTTC. This gives the protein CSVEDPDRNYEQYF.

This clonotype has at least ten counts. The chain combines TRBV7-2 with TRBJ2-7; 11 bases agree with TRBD1. The CDR3 is 15 amino acids. Trimming cost V 4 bases and J 4 bases; bases outside gene matches: 6. Germline-derived CDR1 and CDR2 are SGHTA and FQGNSA. CDR3 sequence (DNA): TGTGCCAGCAGCTGGCCGGGACAGGGGGTGTACGAGCAGTACTTC. Amino acid sequence: CASSWPGQGVYEQYF.

This clonotype was found many times. The V call is TRBV12-3 or TRBV12-4, the J call TRBJ2-4; TRBD1 matches 9 bases. After removal of 10 bases from V and 1 base from J, the junction contained 14 bases not matched to a gene. The CDR3 has 17 amino acids. The CDR3 region has the DNA TGTGCCAACCCAGACCCCCGACAGGGGGTGGCCAAAAACATTCAGTACTTC. Amino acid sequence: CANPDPRQGVAKNIQYF.

The chain recombines TRBV11-2 with TRBJ2-6; D uncertain. The CDR3 consists of 17 residues. V was shortened by 3 bases and J by 0 bases, with 12 bases between the two germline ends. The germline gives CDR1 SGHAT, CDR2 FQNNGV. This CDR3 reads CASSFLRRHSGANVLTF. As DNA, the CDR3 is TGTGCCAGCAGCTTCCTCAGACGCCACTCTGGGGCCAACGTCCTGACTTTC. Filled out from reference TRBV11-2 and TRBJ2-6, the complete variable domain reads EAGVAQSPRYKIIEKRQSVAFWCNPISGHATLYWYQQILGQGPKLLIQFQNNGVVDDSQLPKDRFSAERLKGVDSTLKIQPAKLEDSAVYLCASSFLRRHSGANVLTFGAGSRLTVL.

This clonotype has a count of ten or more. This chain connects TRBV12-3 or TRBV12-4 to TRBJ2-3; D gene unclear. Trimming took 4 bases from V and 1 from J, leaving 12 bases between them. The length of the CDR3 is 15 residues. CDR3 in amino acids: CASSSLEWGTDTQYF. The CDR3 DNA is TGTGCCAGCAGTTCCCTCGAGTGGGGCACAGATACGCAGTATTTT.

The genes are TRBV5-8 and TRBJ2-3; maybe TRBD2 (6 bases). Germline V gene data show CDR1 as SGHTS and CDR2 as YDEGEE. There are 15 residues in the CDR3. Trimming took off 2 bases at V and 4 bases at J, with 14 bases between the two ends. CDR3 amino acids: CASSFEGRRADTQYF. In nucleotides, the CDR3 is TGTGCCAGCAGCTTCGAAGGCAGGAGGGCAGATACGCAGTATTTT. Filled out from reference TRBV5-8 and TRBJ2-3, the complete variable domain reads EAGVTQSPTHLIKTRGQQATLRCSPISGHTSVYWYQQALGLGLQFLLWYDEGEERNRGNFPPRFSGRQFPNYSSELNVNALELEDSALYLCASSFEGRRADTQYFGPGTRLTVL.

In its sample, this clonotype was seen a few times. The chain joins TRBV6-1 to TRBJ1-5, with 7 bases that match TRBD1. V lost 7 bases and J lost 0; bases outside the gene matches: 6. The CDR3 contains 15 residues. The germline V gene encodes CDR1 MNHNS and CDR2 SASEGT. The CDR3 nucleotides are TGTGCCAGCAAGGACAGGCCTTATAGCAATCAGCCCCAGCATTTT. This gives the protein CASKDRPYSNQPQHF.

The gene calls are TRBV12-5 and TRBJ1-1; D is perhaps TRBD1 (6 bases). The CDR3 totals 15 residues. Per germline, CDR1 LGHNT and CDR2 FRNRAP. V was clipped by 1 base and J by 1 base, with 10 bases between them. CDR3 DNA: TGTGCTAGTGGTTTGGCACGACAGGCGAACACTGAAGCTTTCTTT. This codes for CASGLARQANTEAFF.

This clonotype has only a few counts. The chain carries TRBV4-1 and TRBJ2-4, with D maybe TRBD1 (5 bases). Looked up from germline, CDR1 is MGHRA and CDR2 is YSYEKL. The CDR3 has 14 amino acids. V was cut by 0 bases and J by 5 bases, with 8 bases left in between. This CDR3 is CASSQDPRENIQYF. The DNA for the CDR3 is TGCGCCAGCAGCCAAGACCCCAGGGAAAACATTCAGTACTTC.

The chain joins TRBV6-8 to TRBJ2-5; no reliable D call. V lost 6 bases and J 5 bases, leaving 19 bases between the germline ends. Germline V CDR1 and CDR2: MNHGY, SAAAGT. The CDR3 sequence is 15 residues long. CDR3 amino acids: CASRKTSRIGETQYF. CDR3 coding DNA: TGTGCCAGCAGAAAGACCTCAAGGATAGGGGAGACCCAGTACTTC.

CDR3 protein: CASRSDQGETQYF. Written as DNA, the CDR3 is TGTGCCAGCAGAAGCGACCAGGGAGAGACCCAGTACTTC. The V gene is TRBV6-9, the J gene TRBJ2-5, with a possible D match to TRBD1 (5 bases). The CDR3 runs to 13 residues. CDR1 and CDR2 (germline): MNHGY, SVAAGI. V was cut by 6 bases and J by 4 bases, with 12 bases left in between.

This clonotype was detected ten times or more. The V gene is TRBV7-9, the J gene TRBJ2-2, with D uncertain. The V and J ends lost 3 bases and 1 base respectively, with 12 bases between them. The germline CDR1 and CDR2 sequences are SEHNR and FQNEAQ (reference sequence). The CDR3 is 16 residues long. This chain's CDR3 is CASSFLRPLNTGELFF. The CDR3 DNA sequence: TGTGCCAGCAGCTTTCTCCGGCCTTTGAACACCGGGGAGCTGTTTTTT.